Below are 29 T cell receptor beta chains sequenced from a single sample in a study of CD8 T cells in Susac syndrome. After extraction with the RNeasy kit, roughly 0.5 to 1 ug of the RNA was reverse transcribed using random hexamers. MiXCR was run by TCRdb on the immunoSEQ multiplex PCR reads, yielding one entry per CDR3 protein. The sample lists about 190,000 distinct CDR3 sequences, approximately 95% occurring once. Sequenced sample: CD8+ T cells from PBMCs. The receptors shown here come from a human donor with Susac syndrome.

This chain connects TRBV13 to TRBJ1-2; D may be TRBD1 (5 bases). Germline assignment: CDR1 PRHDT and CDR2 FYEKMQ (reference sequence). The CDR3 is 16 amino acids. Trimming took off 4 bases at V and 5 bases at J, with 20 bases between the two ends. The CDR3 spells CASSSSYGREIYGYTF. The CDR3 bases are TGTGCCAGCAGCTCCTCCTATGGCAGGGAGATTTATGGCTACACCTTC.

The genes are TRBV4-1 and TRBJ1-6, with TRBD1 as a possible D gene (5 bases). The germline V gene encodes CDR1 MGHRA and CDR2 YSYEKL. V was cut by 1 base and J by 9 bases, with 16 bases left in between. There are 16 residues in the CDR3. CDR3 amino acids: CASSQGASWGRSPLHF. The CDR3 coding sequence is TGCGCCAGCAGCCAAGGAGCCTCGTGGGGACGTTCACCCCTCCACTTT.

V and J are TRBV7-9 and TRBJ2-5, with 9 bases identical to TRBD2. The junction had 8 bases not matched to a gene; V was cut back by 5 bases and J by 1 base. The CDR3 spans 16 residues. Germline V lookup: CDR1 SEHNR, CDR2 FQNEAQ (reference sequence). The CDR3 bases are TGTGCCAGCAGCCTGATAGCGGGAGCCCTCCAAGAGACCCAGTACTTC. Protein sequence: CASSLIAGALQETQYF.

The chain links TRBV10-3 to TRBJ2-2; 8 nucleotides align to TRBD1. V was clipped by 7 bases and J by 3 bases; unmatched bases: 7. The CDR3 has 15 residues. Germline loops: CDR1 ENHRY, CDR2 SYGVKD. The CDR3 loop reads CAINTGGRDTGELFF. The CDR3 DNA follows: TGTGCCATCAACACAGGGGGAAGAGACACCGGGGAGCTGTTTTTT.

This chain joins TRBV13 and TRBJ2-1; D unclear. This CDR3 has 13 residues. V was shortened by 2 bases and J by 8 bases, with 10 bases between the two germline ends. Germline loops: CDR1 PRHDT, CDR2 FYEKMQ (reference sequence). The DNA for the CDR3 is TGTGCCAGCAGCTTACGTGGGGTACATGAGCAGTTCTTC. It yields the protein CASSLRGVHEQFF.

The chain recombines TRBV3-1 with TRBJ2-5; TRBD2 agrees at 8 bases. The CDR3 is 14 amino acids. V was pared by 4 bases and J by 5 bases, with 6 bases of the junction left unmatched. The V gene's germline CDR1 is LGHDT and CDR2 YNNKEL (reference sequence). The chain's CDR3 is CASSRGSGAETQYF. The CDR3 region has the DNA TGTGCCAGCAGCCGGGGTAGCGGGGCGGAGACCCAGTACTTC.

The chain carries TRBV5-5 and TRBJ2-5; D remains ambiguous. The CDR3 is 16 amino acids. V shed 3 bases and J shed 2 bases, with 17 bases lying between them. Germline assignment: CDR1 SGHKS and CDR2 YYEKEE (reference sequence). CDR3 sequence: CASSYTGQPEQETQYF. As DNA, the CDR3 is TGTGCCAGCAGCTACACCGGGCAGCCCGAACAAGAGACCCAGTACTTC.

The CDR3 bases are TGCAGCGTTCCTAGGGGACTCGAGTGGTTTGGGGGGAACAATGAGCAGTTCTTC. It is translated as CSVPRGLEWFGGNNEQFF. The chain couples TRBV29-1 to TRBJ2-1; the D gene is possibly TRBD2 (6 bases). This CDR3 region has 18 residues. Trimming cost V 5 bases and J 5 bases, with 28 bases left between them. Germline-derived CDR1 and CDR2 are SQVTM and ANQGSEA.

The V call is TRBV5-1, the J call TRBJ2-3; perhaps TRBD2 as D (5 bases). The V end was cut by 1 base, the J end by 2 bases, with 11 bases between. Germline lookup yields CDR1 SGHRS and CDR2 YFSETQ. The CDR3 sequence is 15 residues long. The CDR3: CASSLPADLTDTQYF. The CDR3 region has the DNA TGCGCCAGCAGCTTGCCAGCGGATCTCACAGATACGCAGTATTTT.

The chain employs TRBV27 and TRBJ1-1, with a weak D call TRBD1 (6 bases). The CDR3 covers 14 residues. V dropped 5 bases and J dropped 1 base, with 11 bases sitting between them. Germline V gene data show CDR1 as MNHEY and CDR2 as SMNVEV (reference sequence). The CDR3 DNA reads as TGTGCCAGCAGTGAAGACAGGTGGAACACTGAAGCTTTCTTT. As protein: CASSEDRWNTEAFF.

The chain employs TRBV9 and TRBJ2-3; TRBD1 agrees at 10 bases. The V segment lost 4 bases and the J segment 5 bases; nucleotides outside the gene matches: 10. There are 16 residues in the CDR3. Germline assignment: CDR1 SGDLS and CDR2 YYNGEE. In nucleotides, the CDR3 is TGTGCCAGCAGCATAAGCGGGACAGGGGTAGGAGATACGCAGTATTTT. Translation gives CASSISGTGVGDTQYF.

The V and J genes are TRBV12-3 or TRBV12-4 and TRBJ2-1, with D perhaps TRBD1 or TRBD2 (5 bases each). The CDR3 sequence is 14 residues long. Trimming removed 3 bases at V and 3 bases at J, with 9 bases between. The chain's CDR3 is CASSFGTGYNEQFF. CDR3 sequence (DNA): TGTGCCAGCAGTTTTGGGACGGGCTACAATGAGCAGTTCTTC.

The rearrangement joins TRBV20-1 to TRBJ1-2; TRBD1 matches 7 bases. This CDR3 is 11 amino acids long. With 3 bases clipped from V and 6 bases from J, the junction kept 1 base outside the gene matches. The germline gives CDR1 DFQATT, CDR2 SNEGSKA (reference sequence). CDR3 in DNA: TGCAGTGCTAGTGACAGGGATGGCTACACCTTC. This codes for CSASDRDGYTF.

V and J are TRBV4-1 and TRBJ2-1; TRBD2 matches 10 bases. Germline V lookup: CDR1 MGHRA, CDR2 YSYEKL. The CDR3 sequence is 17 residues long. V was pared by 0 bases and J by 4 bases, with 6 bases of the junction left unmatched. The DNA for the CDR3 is TGCGCCAGCAGCCAAGATCTAGCGGGAGACCTATACAATGAGCAGTTCTTC. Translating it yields CASSQDLAGDLYNEQFF.

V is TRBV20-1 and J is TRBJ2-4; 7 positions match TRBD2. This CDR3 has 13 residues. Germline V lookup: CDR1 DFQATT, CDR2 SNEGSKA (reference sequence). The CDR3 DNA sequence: TGCAGCCAACGGGAGGTTGCCAAAAACATTCAGTACTTC. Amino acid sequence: CSQREVAKNIQYF.

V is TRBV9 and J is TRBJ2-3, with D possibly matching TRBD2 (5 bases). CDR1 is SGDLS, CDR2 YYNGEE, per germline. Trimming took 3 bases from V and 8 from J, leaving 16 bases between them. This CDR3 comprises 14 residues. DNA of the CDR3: TGTGCCAGCAGCGAAAGCCCAGGTGCGGGTACGCAGTATTTT. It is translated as CASSESPGAGTQYF.

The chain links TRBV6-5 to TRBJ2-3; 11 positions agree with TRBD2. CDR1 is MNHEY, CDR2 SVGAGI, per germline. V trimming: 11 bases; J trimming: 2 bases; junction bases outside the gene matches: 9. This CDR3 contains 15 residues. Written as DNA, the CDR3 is TGTGCCGTTACTAGCGGGAGTCTAAACACAGATACGCAGTATTTT. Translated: CAVTSGSLNTDTQYF.

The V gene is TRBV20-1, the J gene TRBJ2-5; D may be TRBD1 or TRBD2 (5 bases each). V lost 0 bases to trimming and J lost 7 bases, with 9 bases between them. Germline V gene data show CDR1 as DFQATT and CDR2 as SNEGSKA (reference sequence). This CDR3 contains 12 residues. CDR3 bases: TGCAGTGCTAGAGATATTGGGGGGACCCAGTACTTC. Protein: CSARDIGGTQYF.

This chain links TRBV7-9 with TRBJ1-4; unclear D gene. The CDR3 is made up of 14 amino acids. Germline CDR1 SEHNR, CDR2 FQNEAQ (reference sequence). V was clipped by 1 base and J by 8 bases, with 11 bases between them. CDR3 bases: TGTGCCAGCAGCTTAGGAAGGAGGGTCGAAAAACTGTTTTTT. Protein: CASSLGRRVEKLFF.

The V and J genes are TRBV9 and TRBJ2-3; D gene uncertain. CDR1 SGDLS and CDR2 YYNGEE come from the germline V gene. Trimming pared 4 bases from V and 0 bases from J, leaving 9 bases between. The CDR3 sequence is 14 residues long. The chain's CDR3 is CASSPYPSTDTQYF. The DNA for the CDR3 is TGTGCCAGCAGCCCCTACCCTAGCACAGATACGCAGTATTTT.

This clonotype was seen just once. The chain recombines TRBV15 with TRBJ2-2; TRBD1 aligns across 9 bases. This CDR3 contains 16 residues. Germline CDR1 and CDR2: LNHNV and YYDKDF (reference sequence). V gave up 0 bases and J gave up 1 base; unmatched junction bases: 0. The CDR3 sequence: CATSREGQGNTGELFF. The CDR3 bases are TGTGCCACCAGCAGAGAGGGACAGGGGAACACCGGGGAGCTGTTTTTT.

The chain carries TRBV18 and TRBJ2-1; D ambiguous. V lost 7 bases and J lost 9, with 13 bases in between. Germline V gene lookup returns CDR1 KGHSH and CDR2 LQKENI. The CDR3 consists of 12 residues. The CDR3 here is CASFHLGTEQFF. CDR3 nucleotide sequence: TGTGCCAGCTTCCATCTCGGTACTGAGCAGTTCTTC.

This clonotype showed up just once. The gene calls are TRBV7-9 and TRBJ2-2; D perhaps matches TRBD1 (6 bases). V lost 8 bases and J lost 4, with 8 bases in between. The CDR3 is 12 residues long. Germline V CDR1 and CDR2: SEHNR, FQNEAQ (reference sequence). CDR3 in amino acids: CASQGITGELFF. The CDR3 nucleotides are TGTGCCAGCCAGGGGATCACCGGGGAGCTGTTTTTT.

The CDR3 here is CASSWTSGKGGELFF. As DNA, the CDR3 is TGCGCCAGCAGCTGGACTAGCGGGAAAGGCGGGGAGCTGTTTTTT. The chain joins TRBV5-1 to TRBJ2-2, with TRBD2 identical over 12 bases. The V and J ends lost 3 bases and 7 bases, in that order; junction bases with no gene match: 4. This CDR3 spans 15 amino acids. Germline V gene lookup returns CDR1 SGHRS and CDR2 YFSETQ.

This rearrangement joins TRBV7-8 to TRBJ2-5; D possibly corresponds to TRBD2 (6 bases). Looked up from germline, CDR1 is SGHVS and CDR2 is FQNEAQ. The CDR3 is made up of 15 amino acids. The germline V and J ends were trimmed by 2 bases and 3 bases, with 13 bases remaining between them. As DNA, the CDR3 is TGTGCCAGCAGCTTATACCAGCGGGCTGAAGAGACCCAGTACTTC. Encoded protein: CASSLYQRAEETQYF.

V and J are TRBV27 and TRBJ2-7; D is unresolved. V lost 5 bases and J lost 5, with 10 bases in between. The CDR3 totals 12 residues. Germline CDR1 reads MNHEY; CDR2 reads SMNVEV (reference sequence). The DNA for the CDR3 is TGTGCCAGCAGTCCCAGTTTCGACGAGCAGTACTTC. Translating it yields CASSPSFDEQYF.

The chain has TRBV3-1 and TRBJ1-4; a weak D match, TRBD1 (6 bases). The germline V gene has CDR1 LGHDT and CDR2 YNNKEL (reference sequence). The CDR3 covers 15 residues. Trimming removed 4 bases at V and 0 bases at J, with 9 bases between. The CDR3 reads CASSPRTATNEKLFF. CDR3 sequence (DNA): TGTGCCAGCAGCCCCAGGACAGCAACTAATGAAAAACTGTTTTTT.

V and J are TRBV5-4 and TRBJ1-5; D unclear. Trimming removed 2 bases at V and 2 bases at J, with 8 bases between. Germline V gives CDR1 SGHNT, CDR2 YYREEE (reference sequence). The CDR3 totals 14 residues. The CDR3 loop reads CASSLWEGNQPQHF. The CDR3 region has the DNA TGTGCCAGCAGCTTATGGGAGGGCAATCAGCCCCAGCATTTT.

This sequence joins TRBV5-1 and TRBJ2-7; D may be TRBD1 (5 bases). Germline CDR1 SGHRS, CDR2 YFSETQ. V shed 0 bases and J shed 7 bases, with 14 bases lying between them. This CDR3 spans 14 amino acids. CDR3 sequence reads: CASSLEGVSGEQYF. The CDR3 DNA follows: TGCGCCAGCAGCTTGGAAGGAGTCTCAGGGGAGCAGTACTTC.